This T cell receptor (beta chain) is from a study of cytomegalovirus exposure and HLA in healthy donors. Study results and caveats: As a later analysis revealed, most CMV-associated TCR beta chains appeared HLA-restricted. Presence/absence analyses took donor sequencing depth as roughly uniform. Common viral pathogens (according to a later analysis) appeared linked to several of the most significant clusters. In an earlier analysis, most TCR beta V segments were productive about 87% or about 30% of the time.

The CDR3 sequence is 15 residues long. The V gene lost 0 bases and the J gene lost 0 bases, with 7 bases spanning the gap. Per germline, CDR1 SGHRS and CDR2 YFSETQ. 60 Vbeta and 13 Jbeta primers were used in PCR. The protocol was immunoSEQ multiplex PCR, while the TCRdb copy is restricted to in-frame clones and leaves out a portion. The sample holds 120,000 to 150,000 clones; roughly 86% are singletons and the top ten take around 3%. Notes on this clone: The antigen is unknown.

Sequenced sample: PBMCs. This clonotype was sampled from a man aged 18 to 35 in good health and CMV-seropositive. The chain links TRBV5-1 to TRBJ2-1; D not certain. This CDR3 reads CASSLVQSSYNEQFF. CDR3 in DNA: TGCGCCAGCAGCTTGGTACAGAGCTCCTACAATGAGCAGTTCTTC.